This TCR beta chain is drawn from a study of T cells in Graves' hyperthyroidism and ophthalmopathy. Findings and limits, study-wide: Appearing also in blood were most of the thyroid clonotypes expanded above 0.001.

This clonotype was detected ten times or more. The target antigen is unknown. The CDR3 runs to 14 residues. Per the germline V gene, CDR1 is SGHAT and CDR2 is FQDESV (reference sequence). Trimming removed 6 bases from V and 9 bases from J, with 19 bases in between. Uncontrolled infection, other autoimmune disease, pregnancy or lactation led to exclusion. Amplification targeted TCR beta CDR3 regions from RNA transcripts. HTBI primers were employed in a first-round RT-PCR of the TCR CDR3. TCRdb fed the multiplex PCR reads into MiXCR, producing one record per CDR3 protein. The profile shows roughly 740,000 distinct CDR3 sequences, roughly 17% of them singletons.

Source material: blood. V is TRBV11-1 and J is TRBJ2-3; D is undetermined. The TCR originated in a man aged 18 to 29 with Graves' hyperthyroidism. CDR3 amino acids: CASSPRPTAETQYF. The CDR3 nucleotides are TGTGCCAGCAGTCCGAGGCCCACGGCGGAAACGCAGTATTTT.